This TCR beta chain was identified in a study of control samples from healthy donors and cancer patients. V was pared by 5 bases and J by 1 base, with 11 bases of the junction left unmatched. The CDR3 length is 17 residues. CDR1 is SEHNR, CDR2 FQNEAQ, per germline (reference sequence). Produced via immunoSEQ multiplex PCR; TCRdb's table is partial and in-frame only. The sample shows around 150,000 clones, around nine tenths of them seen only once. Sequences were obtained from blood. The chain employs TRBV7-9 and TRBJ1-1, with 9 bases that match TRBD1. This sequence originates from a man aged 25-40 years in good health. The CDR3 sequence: CASSPDRGTVRNTEAFF. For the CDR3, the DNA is TGTGCCAGCAGCCCGGACAGGGGTACGGTAAGGAACACTGAAGCTTTCTTT.